Listed below are T cell receptor beta chains from one sample, sequenced in a study of a mutant IDH1 vaccine in newly diagnosed glioma. This table comes from immunoSEQ multiplex PCR, and its TCRdb copy is limited to in-frame clones, with some not included. The profile shows under 45,000 clones, 75% to 95% of them singletons. Their target antigens are unknown. The sample was PBMCs, taken from a glioma patient whose treatment included an IDH1 peptide vaccine. The origin of the receptors is a man aged 50-59 years with glioma. CDR3s include the opening cysteine and the closing phenylalanine or tryptophan. The order of the fields is clone size, V gene, J gene, D gene, CDR3 DNA, CDR3 protein. The D gene is left open where the match is weak. Only some rows state a clone size, as once, few, many or a class for expanded clones.

clone_size: NA; v_call: TRBV5-1; j_call: TRBJ1-1; d_call: TRBD1; cdr3_nt: TGCGCCAGCAGCACAGGGGCCAACACTGAAGCTTTCTTT; cdr3_aa: CASSTGANTEAFF
clone_size: NA; v_call: TRBV7-9; j_call: TRBJ1-1; d_call: NA; cdr3_nt: TGTGCCAGCAGCTTAGGAAGCAGTGCTACTGAAGCTTTCTTT; cdr3_aa: CASSLGSSATEAFF
clone_size: NA; v_call: TRBV7-8; j_call: TRBJ1-5; d_call: TRBD1; cdr3_nt: TGTGCCAGCAGCGTGGACAGGGGCAATCAGCCCCAGCATTTT; cdr3_aa: CASSVDRGNQPQHF
clone_size: few; v_call: TRBV19; j_call: TRBJ1-2; d_call: NA; cdr3_nt: TGTGCCAGTAAGGACCAGACCCGCTATGGCTACACCTTC; cdr3_aa: CASKDQTRYGYTF
clone_size: once; v_call: TRBV6-6; j_call: TRBJ1-1; d_call: TRBD1; cdr3_nt: TGTGCCAGCAGCCACAGGGGGTCCACTGAAGCTTTCTTT; cdr3_aa: CASSHRGSTEAFF
clone_size: NA; v_call: TRBV7-8; j_call: TRBJ1-1; d_call: NA; cdr3_nt: TGTGCCAGCAGCCCTAGGCGCGTAACGAACACTGAAGCTTTCTTT; cdr3_aa: CASSPRRVTNTEAFF
clone_size: once; v_call: TRBV10-1; j_call: TRBJ1-1; d_call: NA; cdr3_nt: TGCGCCAGCAGTGGTTCCCGGGAGATTCCACGACTGTCTTTCTTT; cdr3_aa: CASSGSREIPRLSFF
clone_size: NA; v_call: TRBV5-1; j_call: TRBJ1-5; d_call: NA; cdr3_nt: TGCGCCAGCAGCTTGGCGGGGAGGGGTGATCAGCCCCAGCATTTT; cdr3_aa: CASSLAGRGDQPQHF
clone_size: NA; v_call: TRBV4-1; j_call: TRBJ2-2; d_call: NA; cdr3_nt: TGCGCCAGCAGTCCCTTGGTAGGTCCCAGCACCGGGGAGCTGTTTTTT; cdr3_aa: CASSPLVGPSTGELFF
clone_size: NA; v_call: TRBV4-1; j_call: TRBJ2-1; d_call: NA; cdr3_nt: TGCGCCAGCAGCCAAGGGGCAGGGGCTAGGAATGAGCAGTTCTTC; cdr3_aa: CASSQGAGARNEQFF
clone_size: NA; v_call: TRBV6-6; j_call: TRBJ2-7; d_call: TRBD1; cdr3_nt: TGTGCCAGCAATGGACAGGGGGCCCACGAGCAGTACTTC; cdr3_aa: CASNGQGAHEQYF
clone_size: NA; v_call: TRBV27; j_call: TRBJ2-7; d_call: NA; cdr3_nt: TGTGCCAGCAGCCCGGGGGTAGGGGCCTACGAGCAGTACTTC; cdr3_aa: CASSPGVGAYEQYF
clone_size: few; v_call: TRBV5-1; j_call: TRBJ2-7; d_call: NA; cdr3_nt: TGCGCCAGCAGCTTACAGCAACAGGGCGAGCAGTACTTC; cdr3_aa: CASSLQQQGEQYF
clone_size: NA; v_call: TRBV6-6; j_call: TRBJ1-1; d_call: TRBD1; cdr3_nt: TGTGCCAGCAGAAACCGACAGGGGGCGGACACTGAAGCTTTCTTT; cdr3_aa: CASRNRQGADTEAFF